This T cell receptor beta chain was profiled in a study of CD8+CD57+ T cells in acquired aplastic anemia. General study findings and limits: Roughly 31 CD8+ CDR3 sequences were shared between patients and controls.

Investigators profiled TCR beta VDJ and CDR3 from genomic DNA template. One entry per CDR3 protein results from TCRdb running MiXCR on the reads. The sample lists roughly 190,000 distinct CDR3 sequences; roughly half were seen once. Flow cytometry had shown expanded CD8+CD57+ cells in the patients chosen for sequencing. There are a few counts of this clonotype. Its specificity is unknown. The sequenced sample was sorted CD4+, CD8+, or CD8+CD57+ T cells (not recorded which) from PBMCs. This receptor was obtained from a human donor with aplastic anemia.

The CDR3 nucleotides read TGCAGCGTTGAAAGGGAGACCCAGTACTTC. Translated, it gives CSVERETQYF. The chain links TRBV29-1 to TRBJ2-5, with D unresolved. V was trimmed by 2 bases and J by 5 bases, leaving 3 bases between them. CDR1 is SQVTM, CDR2 ANQGSEA, per germline. The CDR3 has 10 residues.